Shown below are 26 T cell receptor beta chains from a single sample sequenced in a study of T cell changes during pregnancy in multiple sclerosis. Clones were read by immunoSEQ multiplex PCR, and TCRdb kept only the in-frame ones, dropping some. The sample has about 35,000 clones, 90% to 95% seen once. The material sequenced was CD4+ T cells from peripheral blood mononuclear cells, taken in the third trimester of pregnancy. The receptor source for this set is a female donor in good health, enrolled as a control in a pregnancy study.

The CDR3 loop is CASRVGPGLAGGRLAKNIQYF. As DNA, the CDR3 is TGTGCCAGCAGGGTAGGACCGGGACTAGCGGGGGGTCGACTAGCCAAAAACATTCAGTACTTC. The rearrangement joins TRBV28 to TRBJ2-4; TRBD2 agrees at 15 bases. Germline lookup yields CDR1 MDHEN and CDR2 SYDVKM. There are 21 residues in the CDR3. J lost 0 bases, V lost 6 bases, and 15 bases had no gene match.

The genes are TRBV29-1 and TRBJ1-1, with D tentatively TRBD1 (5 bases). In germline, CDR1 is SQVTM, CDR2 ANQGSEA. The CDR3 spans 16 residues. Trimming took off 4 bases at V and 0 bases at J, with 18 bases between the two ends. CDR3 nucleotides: TGCAGCGTTGTGGGGCAGGGAGGGCTTGTGAACACTGAAGCTTTCTTT. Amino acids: CSVVGQGGLVNTEAFF.

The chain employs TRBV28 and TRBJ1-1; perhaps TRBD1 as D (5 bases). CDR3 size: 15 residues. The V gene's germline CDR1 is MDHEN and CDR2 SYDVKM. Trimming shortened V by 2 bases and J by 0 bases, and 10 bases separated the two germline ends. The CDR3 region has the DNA TGTGCCAGCAGTTTACCAGGGAAGGTGAACACTGAAGCTTTCTTT. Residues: CASSLPGKVNTEAFF.

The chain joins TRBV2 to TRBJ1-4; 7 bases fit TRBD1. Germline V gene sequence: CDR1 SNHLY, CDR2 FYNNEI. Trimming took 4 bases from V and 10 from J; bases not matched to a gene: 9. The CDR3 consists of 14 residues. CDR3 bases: TGTGCCAGCAGTGGCGAACCTTACAGGGGAAAACTGTTTTTT. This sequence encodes CASSGEPYRGKLFF.

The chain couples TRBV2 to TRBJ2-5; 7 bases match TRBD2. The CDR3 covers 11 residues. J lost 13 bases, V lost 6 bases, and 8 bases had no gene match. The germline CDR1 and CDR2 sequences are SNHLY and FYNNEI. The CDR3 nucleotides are TGTGCCAGCAGGAGCGGGATCCAGGTGTACTTC. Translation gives CASRSGIQVYF.

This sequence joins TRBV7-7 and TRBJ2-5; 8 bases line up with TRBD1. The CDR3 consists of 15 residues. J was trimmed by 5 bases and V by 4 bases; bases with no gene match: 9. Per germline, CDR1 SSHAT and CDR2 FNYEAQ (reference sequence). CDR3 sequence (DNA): TGTGCCAGCAGCTCCTCACAGGGGGAGTATGAGACCCAGTACTTC. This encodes CASSSSQGEYETQYF.

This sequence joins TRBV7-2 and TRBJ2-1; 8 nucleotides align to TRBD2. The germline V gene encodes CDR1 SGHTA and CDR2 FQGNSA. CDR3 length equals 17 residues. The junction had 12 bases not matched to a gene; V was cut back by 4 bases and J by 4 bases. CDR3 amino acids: CASSSILLAGQYNEQFF. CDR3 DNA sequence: TGTGCCAGCAGCTCAATACTTCTAGCGGGCCAATACAATGAGCAGTTCTTC. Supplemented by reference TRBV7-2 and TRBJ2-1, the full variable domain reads GAGVSQSPSNKVTEKGKDVELRCDPISGHTALYWYRQSLGQGLEFLIYFQGNSAPDKSGLPSDRFSAERTGGSVSTLTIQRTQQEDSAVYLCASSSILLAGQYNEQFFGPGTRLTVL.

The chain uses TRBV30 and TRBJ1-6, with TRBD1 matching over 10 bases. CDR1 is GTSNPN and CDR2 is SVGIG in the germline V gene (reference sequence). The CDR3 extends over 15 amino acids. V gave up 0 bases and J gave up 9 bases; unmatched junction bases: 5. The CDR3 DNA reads TGTGCCTGGAGTGTAAGGGGACAGGGGACTTCACCCCTCCACTTT. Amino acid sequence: CAWSVRGQGTSPLHF.

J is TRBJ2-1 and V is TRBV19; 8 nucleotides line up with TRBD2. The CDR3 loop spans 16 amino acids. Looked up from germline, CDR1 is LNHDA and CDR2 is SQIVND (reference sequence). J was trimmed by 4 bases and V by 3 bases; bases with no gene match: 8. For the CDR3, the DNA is TGTGCCAGTAGTATTGGTATGGGACTAGTATACAATGAGCAGTTCTTC. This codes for CASSIGMGLVYNEQFF.

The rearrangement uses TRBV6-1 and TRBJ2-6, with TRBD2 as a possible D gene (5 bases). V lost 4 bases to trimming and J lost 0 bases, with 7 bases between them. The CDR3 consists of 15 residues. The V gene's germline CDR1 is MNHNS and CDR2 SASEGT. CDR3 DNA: TGTGCCAGCAGTGTGGGAGTCTCTGGGGCCAACGTCCTGACTTTC. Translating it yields CASSVGVSGANVLTF.

CDR3 amino acids: CASSLDPSVDEQFF. The CDR3 DNA reads as TGTGCCAGCAGCTTAGATCCCTCGGTCGATGAGCAGTTCTTC. This rearrangement joins TRBV11-3 to TRBJ2-1, with D unclear. CDR1 and CDR2 (germline): SGHNT, YENEEA. The CDR3 has 14 residues. Trimming left V 0 bases short and J 8 bases short, with 11 bases between.

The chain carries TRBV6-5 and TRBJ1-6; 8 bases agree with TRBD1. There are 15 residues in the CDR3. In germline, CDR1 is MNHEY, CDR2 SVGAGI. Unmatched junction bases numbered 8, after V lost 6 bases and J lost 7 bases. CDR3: CASSLRTGNNSPLHF. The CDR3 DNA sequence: TGTGCCAGCAGCCTCCGGACAGGGAACAATTCACCCCTCCACTTT.

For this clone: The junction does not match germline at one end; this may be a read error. CDR3 DNA: TGTGCGAGCAGTCCGGGGTTCCGCTATAATTCACCCCTCCACTTT. Translation: CASSPGFRYNSPLHF. The chain joins TRBV7-9 to TRBJ1-6; no reliable D call. The CDR3 loop spans 15 amino acids. CDR1 is SEHNR and CDR2 is FQNEAQ in the germline V gene (reference sequence).

Here the CDR3 DNA reads TGTGCCAGCCGATTTACAGGGCCCTACGAGCAGTACTTC. It translates to CASRFTGPYEQYF. This chain joins TRBV28 and TRBJ2-7, with a tentative D call TRBD1 (6 bases). Germline CDR1 MDHEN, CDR2 SYDVKM. This CDR3 region has 13 residues. Trimming shortened V by 8 bases and J by 2 bases, and 13 bases separated the two germline ends.

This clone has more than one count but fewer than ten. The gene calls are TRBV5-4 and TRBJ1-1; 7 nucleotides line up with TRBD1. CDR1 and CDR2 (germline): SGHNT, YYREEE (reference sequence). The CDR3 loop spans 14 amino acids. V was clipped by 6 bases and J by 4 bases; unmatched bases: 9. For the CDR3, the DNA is TGTGCCAGCAACACTGCAGGGGGTACCACTGAAGCTTTCTTT. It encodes CASNTAGGTTEAFF. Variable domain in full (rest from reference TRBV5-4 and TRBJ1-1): ETGVTQSPTHLIKTRGQQVTLRCSSQSGHNTVSWYQQALGQGPQFIFQYYREEENGRGNFPPRFSGLQFPNYSSELNVNALELDDSALYLCASNTAGGTTEAFFGQGTRLTVV.

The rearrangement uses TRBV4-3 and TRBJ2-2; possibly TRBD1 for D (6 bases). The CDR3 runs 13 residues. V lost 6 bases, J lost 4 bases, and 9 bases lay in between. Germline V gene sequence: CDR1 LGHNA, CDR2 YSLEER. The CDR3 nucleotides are TGCGCCAGCAGGGCAGGGGTCACCGGGGAGCTGTTTTTT. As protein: CASRAGVTGELFF.

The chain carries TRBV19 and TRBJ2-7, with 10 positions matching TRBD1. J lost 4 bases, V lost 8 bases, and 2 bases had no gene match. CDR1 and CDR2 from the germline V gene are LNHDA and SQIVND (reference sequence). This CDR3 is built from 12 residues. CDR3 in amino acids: CASGTGDYEQYF. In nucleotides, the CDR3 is TGTGCCAGTGGGACAGGGGATTACGAGCAGTACTTC.

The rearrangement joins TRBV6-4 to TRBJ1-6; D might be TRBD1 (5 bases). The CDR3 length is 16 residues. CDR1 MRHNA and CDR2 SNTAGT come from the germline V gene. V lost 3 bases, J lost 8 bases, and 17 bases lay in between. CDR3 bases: TGTGCCAGCAGTGAGGAATCCAGGGCCACCCATTCACCCCTCCACTTT. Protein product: CASSEESRATHSPLHF.

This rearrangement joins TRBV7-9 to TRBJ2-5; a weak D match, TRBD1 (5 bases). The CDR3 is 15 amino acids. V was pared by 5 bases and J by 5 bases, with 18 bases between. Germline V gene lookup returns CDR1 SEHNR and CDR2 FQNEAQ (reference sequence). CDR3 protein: CASSIYSGLGETQYF. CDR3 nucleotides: TGTGCCAGCAGCATCTATTCAGGGTTAGGGGAGACCCAGTACTTC.

CDR3: CASSPGQLANYGYTF. The CDR3 region has the DNA TGTGCCAGCTCACCGGGACAGCTTGCTAACTATGGCTACACCTTC. V is TRBV18 and J is TRBJ1-2; TRBD1 aligns across 7 bases. This CDR3 spans 15 amino acids. The J segment lost 0 bases and the V segment lost 3 bases, leaving 4 bases of the junction unmatched. Germline CDR1 is KGHSH and CDR2 is LQKENI. The whole variable domain, remainder taken from reference TRBV18 and TRBJ1-2, is NAGVMQNPRHLVRRRGQEARLRCSPMKGHSHVYWYRQLPEEGLKFMVYLQKENIIDESGMPKERFSAEFPKEGPSILRIQQVVRGDSAAYFCASSPGQLANYGYTFGSGTRLTVV.

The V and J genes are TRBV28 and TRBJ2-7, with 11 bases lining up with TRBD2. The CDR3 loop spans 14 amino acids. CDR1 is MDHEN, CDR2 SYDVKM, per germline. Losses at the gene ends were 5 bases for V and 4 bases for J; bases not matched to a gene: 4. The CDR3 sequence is CASSALAGAYEQYF. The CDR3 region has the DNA TGTGCCAGCAGTGCACTAGCGGGAGCATACGAGCAGTACTTC.

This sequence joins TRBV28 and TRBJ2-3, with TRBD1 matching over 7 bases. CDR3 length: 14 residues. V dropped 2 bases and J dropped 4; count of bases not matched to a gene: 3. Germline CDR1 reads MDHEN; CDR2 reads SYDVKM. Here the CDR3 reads CASSLRGQSDTQYF. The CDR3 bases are TGTGCCAGCAGTTTAAGGGGACAGTCAGATACGCAGTATTTT.

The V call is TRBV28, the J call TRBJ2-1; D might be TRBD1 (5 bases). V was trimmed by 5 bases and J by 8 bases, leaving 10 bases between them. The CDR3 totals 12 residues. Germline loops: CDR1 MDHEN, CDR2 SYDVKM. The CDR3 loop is CASSPQGYEQFF. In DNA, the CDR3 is TGTGCCAGCAGTCCTCAGGGATATGAGCAGTTCTTC.

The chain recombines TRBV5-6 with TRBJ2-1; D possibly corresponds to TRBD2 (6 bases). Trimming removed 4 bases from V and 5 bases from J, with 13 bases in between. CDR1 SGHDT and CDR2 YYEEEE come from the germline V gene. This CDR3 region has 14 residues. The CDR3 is CASSPLERDNEQFF. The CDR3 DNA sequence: TGTGCCAGCAGCCCGCTCGAGCGGGACAATGAGCAGTTCTTC.

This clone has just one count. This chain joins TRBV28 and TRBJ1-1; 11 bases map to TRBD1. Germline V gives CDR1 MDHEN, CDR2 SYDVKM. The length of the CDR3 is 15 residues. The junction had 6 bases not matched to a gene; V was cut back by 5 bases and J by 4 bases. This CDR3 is CASSTTGTGGTEAFF. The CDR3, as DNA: TGTGCCAGCAGTACCACCGGGACAGGGGGCACTGAAGCTTTCTTT. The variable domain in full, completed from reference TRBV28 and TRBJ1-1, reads DVKVTQSSRYLVKRTGEKVFLECVQDMDHENMFWYRQDPGLGLRLIYFSYDVKMKEKGDIPEGYSVSREKKERFSLILESASTNQTSMYLCASSTTGTGGTEAFFGQGTRLTVV.

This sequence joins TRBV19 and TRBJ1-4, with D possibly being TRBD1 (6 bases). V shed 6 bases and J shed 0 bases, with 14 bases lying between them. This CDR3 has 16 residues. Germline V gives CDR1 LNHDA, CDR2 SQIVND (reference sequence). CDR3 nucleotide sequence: TGTGCCAGTAGAGATAACAGGGTATCAACTAATGAAAAACTGTTTTTT. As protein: CASRDNRVSTNEKLFF.